This T cell receptor beta chain derives from a study of CXCR3-negative and CXCR3-positive naive CD8 T cells. Study observations and caveats: Researchers report that CXCR3-positive naive cells carry more hydrophobic TRB CDR3s than CXCR3-negative naive cells.

A word on this clonotype: Its cognate antigen is unknown.

All TRB cDNA libraries came from 5' RACE performed with UMI labels. Each CDR3 protein gets one entry in TCRdb, which reprocessed the 5' RACE reads and gives no DNA. Across approximately 90,000 distinct CDR3 sequences, the top ten clones capture 0.53% of the sample. Germline-derived CDR1 and CDR2 are SGHRS and YFSETQ. The CDR3 covers 15 residues. The clonotype was recovered from a human donor in good health. Some clones in this sample may be carry-over from other donors' samples. Sequenced material: naive CXCR3+ CD8+ T cells from blood. Subset specified: CD45RO-CCR7+CD27+CD95- naive CD8+ T cells expressing CXCR3 (TNR3+). The rearrangement joins TRBV5-1 to TRBJ1-5. CDR3 loop: CASSTRGERNHPQHF.